This TCR beta chain was recorded in a study of blood T cell repertoires in COVID-19. Study-wide background: Material from acute and convalescent COVID-19 was sourced from the United States, Italy and Spain. PBMCs, B-cell-depleted T cells, or T cells were the source of the cDNA or gDNA that made up the material.

J lost 5 bases, V lost 4 bases, and 9 bases had no gene match. The germline CDR1 and CDR2 sequences are SGHRS and YFSETQ. This CDR3 comprises 15 residues. This table comes from immunoSEQ multiplex PCR, and its TCRdb copy is limited to in-frame clones, with some not included. The data contain about 28,000 clones, roughly 90% of them singletons. Sample: peripheral blood. This rearrangement joins TRBV5-1 to TRBJ2-7; 10 nucleotides match TRBD1. The receptor was isolated from a human donor in a cohort sampled during active COVID-19. The CDR3 nucleotides read TGCGCCAGCAGCGCACCGGGACAGGGGTATCACGAGCAGTACTTC. Its protein is CASSAPGQGYHEQYF.